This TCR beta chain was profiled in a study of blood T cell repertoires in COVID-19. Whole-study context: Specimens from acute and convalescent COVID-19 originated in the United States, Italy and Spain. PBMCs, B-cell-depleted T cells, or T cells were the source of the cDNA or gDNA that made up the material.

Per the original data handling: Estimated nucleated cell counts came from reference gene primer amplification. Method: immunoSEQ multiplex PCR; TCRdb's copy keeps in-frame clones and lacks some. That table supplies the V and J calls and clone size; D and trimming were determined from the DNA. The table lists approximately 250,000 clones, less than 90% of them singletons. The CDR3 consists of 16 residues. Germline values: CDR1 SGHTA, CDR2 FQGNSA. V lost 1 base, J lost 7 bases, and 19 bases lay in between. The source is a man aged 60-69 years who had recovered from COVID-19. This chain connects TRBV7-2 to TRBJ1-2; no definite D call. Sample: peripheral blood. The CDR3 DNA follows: TGTGCCAGCAGCTTAGTTTCTGCTTCGGGTAATGGTGGCTACACCTTC. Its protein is CASSLVSASGNGGYTF.